These 2 T cell receptor beta chains originate from one sample sequenced in a study of T cells after yellow fever vaccination. Via MiXCR, TCRdb re-called the 5' RACE reads, giving one row per CDR3 protein. The sample holds hundreds of thousands of distinct CDR3 sequences; roughly 8% are singletons and the top ten take 17%. This sample comprised PBMCs, obtained approximately 40 days after the first yellow fever vaccination. These receptors originate from a man in his late teens or twenties who received the YFV17D yellow fever vaccine.

V is TRBV29-1 and J is TRBJ1-1, with 8 bases that match TRBD1. Germline lookup yields CDR1 SQVTM and CDR2 ANQGSEA. The CDR3 is 13 residues long. Trimming removed 7 bases from V and 1 base from J; junction bases left unmatched: 5. CDR3 residues: CSAKGQGNTEAFF. The CDR3 nucleotides are TGCAGCGCAAAAGGACAGGGGAACACTGAAGCTTTCTTT.

This clonotype was counted only a few times. This chain joins TRBV7-2 and TRBJ2-7; 9 bases are shared with TRBD1. CDR3 length: 13 amino acids. J was trimmed by 7 bases and V by 5 bases; bases with no gene match: 6. Looked up from germline, CDR1 is SGHTA and CDR2 is FQGNSA. CDR3 nucleotides: TGTGCCAGCAGCCTGGGACAGGGCTGGGAGCAGTACTTC. Residues: CASSLGQGWEQYF.